The 21 T cell receptor beta chains in this list originate from one sample, sequenced in a study of identical twins. TCRdb analysed the 5' RACE reads with MiXCR anew, one entry per CDR3 protein. The sample consists of 600,000 to 700,000 distinct CDR3 sequences, approximately 22% of them appearing once. These same records also appear under a second study, on T cells expressing NK-cell markers.

The sample was PBMCs. These receptors all come from a woman between 18 and 29 years old in good health.

V gene TRBV7-9 combines with J gene TRBJ2-3; 7 nucleotides align to TRBD2. CDR1 is SEHNR, CDR2 FQNEAQ, per germline (reference sequence). The trim removed 0 bases at V and 5 bases at J, leaving 11 bases unmatched. The CDR3 consists of 17 residues. CDR3 nucleotide sequence: TGTGCCAGCAGCTTAGCGTTGCGGGAGAATGGTAAAGATACGCAGTATTTT. It codes for CASSLALRENGKDTQYF.

This clonotype appeared a few times. The CDR3 DNA sequence: TGTGCCAGCTCACCACCTCTATCCGTCTTGGAGACCCAGTACTTC. This sequence encodes CASSPPLSVLETQYF. The chain employs TRBV18 and TRBJ2-5, with D hard to call. CDR3 length: 15 residues. The germline V gene encodes CDR1 KGHSH and CDR2 LQKENI. V was shortened by 0 bases and J by 5 bases, with 13 bases between the two germline ends. Combining the CDR3 with reference TRBV18 and TRBJ2-5 gives the whole variable domain NAGVMQNPRHLVRRRGQEARLRCSPMKGHSHVYWYRQLPEEGLKFMVYLQKENIIDESGMPKERFSAEFPKEGPSILRIQQVVRGDSAAYFCASSPPLSVLETQYFGPGTRLLVL.

This clonotype turned up a few times. J is TRBJ2-1 and V is TRBV5-1; D gene ambiguous. The V gene lost 3 bases and the J gene lost 2 bases, with 12 bases spanning the gap. The CDR3 loop spans 15 amino acids. CDR1 is SGHRS, CDR2 YFSETQ, per germline. Here the CDR3 reads CASSSPAGAYNEQFF. The CDR3 region has the DNA TGCGCCAGCAGCTCCCCGGCAGGAGCCTACAATGAGCAGTTCTTC.

Many counts were recorded for this clonotype. The chain joins TRBV29-1 to TRBJ2-1; D may be TRBD1 (5 bases). CDR1 is SQVTM and CDR2 is ANQGSEA in the germline V gene. This CDR3 is built from 12 residues. V was shortened by 2 bases and J by 8 bases, with 10 bases between the two germline ends. The CDR3 loop is CSVELPQDEQFF. In DNA, the CDR3 is TGCAGCGTTGAACTCCCACAGGATGAGCAGTTCTTC.

The V and J genes are TRBV7-2 and TRBJ2-7, with D maybe TRBD2 (6 bases). The CDR3 length is 17 residues. Trimming pared 6 bases from V and 6 bases from J, leaving 27 bases between. Germline CDR1 is SGHTA and CDR2 is FQGNSA. CDR3 sequence reads: CASSLKGSRGNSGEQYF. CDR3 nucleotides: TGTGCCAGCAGTTTAAAAGGATCTCGGGGGAATTCGGGCGAGCAGTACTTC.

This chain links TRBV5-5 with TRBJ2-3, with D hard to call. Trimming removed 2 bases at V and 6 bases at J, with 13 bases between. This CDR3 spans 14 amino acids. Germline CDR1 and CDR2: SGHKS and YYEKEE (reference sequence). The CDR3 DNA reads TGTGCCAGCAGCTTTAGGCAGAAAGGGGATACGCAGTATTTT. This gives the protein CASSFRQKGDTQYF.

There are many counts of this clonotype. The CDR3 DNA is TGTGCCAGCAGCTTAGGGCTTTTCGCGAGCGACACCGGGGAGCTGTTTTTT. This gives the protein CASSLGLFASDTGELFF. The chain couples TRBV7-8 to TRBJ2-2; D is unresolved. The CDR3 loop spans 17 amino acids. Germline CDR1 SGHVS, CDR2 FQNEAQ. V was shortened by 1 base and J by 3 bases, with 15 bases between the two germline ends.

In this sample, this clonotype turned up a few times. The rearrangement links TRBV4-3 to TRBJ2-1; 9 bases line up with TRBD1. Germline loops: CDR1 LGHNA, CDR2 YSLEER. This CDR3 spans 15 amino acids. After removal of 0 bases from V and 9 bases from J, the junction contained 6 bases not matched to a gene. CDR3 sequence: CASSQDETGGIEQFF. In DNA form, the CDR3 reads TGCGCCAGCAGCCAAGACGAGACAGGGGGTATTGAGCAGTTCTTC.

The chain uses TRBV7-9 and TRBJ2-4; 7 bases map to TRBD1. J was trimmed by 6 bases and V by 10 bases; bases with no gene match: 9. In germline, CDR1 is SEHNR, CDR2 FQNEAQ (reference sequence). The CDR3 is 13 amino acids. The CDR3 nucleotides are TGTGCCACCGTACAGGGGAATGGAAACATTCAGTACTTC. This translates into CATVQGNGNIQYF.

The rearrangement links TRBV6-1 to TRBJ2-6, with 7 nucleotides matching TRBD1. The CDR3 sequence is 16 residues long. In germline, CDR1 is MNHNS, CDR2 SASEGT. The trim removed 5 bases at V and 4 bases at J, leaving 8 bases unmatched. The CDR3 coding sequence is TGTGCCAGCAGTACCCGGACAGGTTACGGGGCCAACGTCCTGACTTTC. Its protein is CASSTRTGYGANVLTF.

This clonotype was seen a few times. The chain recombines TRBV5-6 with TRBJ2-5; no definite D call. CDR1 and CDR2 (germline): SGHDT, YYEEEE. Trimming cost V 4 bases and J 9 bases, with 10 bases left between them. This CDR3 contains 11 residues. The DNA of the CDR3 is TGTGCCAGCAGCCTGCTTGGGTCCCAGTACTTC. This gives the protein CASSLLGSQYF.

The CDR3 reads CASSLASTGVNTEAFF. The CDR3 DNA sequence: TGTGCCAGCAGCTTGGCTTCGACAGGCGTGAACACTGAAGCTTTCTTT. J is TRBJ1-1 and V is TRBV5-5; a weak D match, TRBD1 (6 bases). V lost 0 bases and J 0 bases, leaving 12 bases between the germline ends. This CDR3 is built from 16 residues. Germline V CDR1 and CDR2: SGHKS, YYEKEE (reference sequence).

This clonotype was found once. The CDR3 loop reads CSARDTLRQGNAGELFF. The DNA for the CDR3 is TGCAGTGCTAGAGATACCTTACGGCAGGGAAACGCCGGGGAGCTGTTTTTT. The gene calls are TRBV20-1 and TRBJ2-2; D may be TRBD1 (5 bases). The CDR3 covers 17 residues. Trimming stripped 0 bases from V and 6 bases from J, with 20 bases between. Germline-derived CDR1 and CDR2 are DFQATT and SNEGSKA (reference sequence).

In its sample, this clonotype was seen a few times. This chain links TRBV7-9 with TRBJ2-4, with 8 bases identical to TRBD1. In germline, CDR1 is SEHNR, CDR2 FQNEAQ (reference sequence). V lost 6 bases and J lost 9; bases outside the gene matches: 7. CDR3 size: 13 residues. CDR3 loop: CASRHRQGSIQYF. CDR3 in DNA: TGTGCCAGCAGGCACCGACAGGGGAGCATTCAGTACTTC. Filled out from reference TRBV7-9 and TRBJ2-4, the complete variable domain reads DTGVSQNPRHKITKRGQNVTFRCDPISEHNRLYWYRQTLGQGPEFLTYFQNEAQLEKSRLLSDRFSAERPKGSFSTLEIQRTEQGDSAMYLCASRHRQGSIQYFGAGTRLSVL.

The chain employs TRBV12-3 or TRBV12-4 and TRBJ2-1; D possibly corresponds to TRBD1 (6 bases). This CDR3 has 13 amino acids. V lost 7 bases and J 4 bases, leaving 11 bases between the germline ends. Here the CDR3 DNA reads TGTGCCAGCAATCCGGACAGATACAATGAGCAGTTCTTC. Amino acids: CASNPDRYNEQFF.

The chain joins TRBV20-1 to TRBJ2-1, with D unresolved. Trimming pared 6 bases from V and 9 bases from J, leaving 12 bases between. The CDR3 totals 11 residues. Germline CDR1 DFQATT, CDR2 SNEGSKA (reference sequence). The CDR3 nucleotides read TGCAGTGCCGATGCAGATAGTGAGCAGTTCTTC. It yields the protein CSADADSEQFF.

This clonotype occurred once. The gene calls are TRBV30 and TRBJ2-1; D is possibly TRBD2 (6 bases). The CDR3 totals 12 residues. Germline CDR1 reads GTSNPN; CDR2 reads SVGIG (reference sequence). The V and J ends lost 6 bases and 8 bases respectively, with 14 bases between them. CDR3 sequence: CACPGVMDEQFF. The CDR3 DNA sequence: TGTGCCTGCCCGGGGGTTATGGATGAGCAGTTCTTC.

The sample holds a few counts of this clonotype. The chain has TRBV27 and TRBJ2-2; the D gene is possibly TRBD1 (6 bases). The germline V gene encodes CDR1 MNHEY and CDR2 SMNVEV (reference sequence). Trimming left V 2 bases short and J 4 bases short, with 20 bases between. The CDR3 is 18 amino acids. The chain's CDR3 is CASSLIVRGEGVTGELFF. CDR3 DNA: TGTGCCAGCAGTTTAATAGTACGAGGAGAGGGGGTCACCGGGGAGCTGTTTTTT.

This clonotype was seen many times. The chain combines TRBV4-3 with TRBJ2-1; D not resolved. The CDR3 is 13 residues long. The V end was cut by 1 base, the J end by 3 bases, with 4 bases between. CDR1 is LGHNA and CDR2 is YSLEER in the germline V gene. This chain's CDR3 is CASSQVVYNEQFF. DNA of the CDR3: TGCGCCAGCAGCCAAGTTGTCTACAATGAGCAGTTCTTC.

The chain is built from TRBV5-1 and TRBJ2-2, with TRBD2 as a possible D gene (6 bases). CDR3 length: 13 amino acids. V was shortened by 5 bases and J by 7 bases, with 12 bases between the two germline ends. CDR1 and CDR2 (germline): SGHRS, YFSETQ. DNA of the CDR3: TGCGCCAGCAGGCCTAGCGTGAGCGGGGAGCTGTTTTTT. As protein: CASRPSVSGELFF.

This clonotype was seen a few times. V is TRBV20-1 and J is TRBJ2-3, with D possibly called TRBD1 or TRBD2 (5 bases each). The germline V and J ends were trimmed by 1 base and 0 bases, with 14 bases remaining between them. Per germline, CDR1 DFQATT and CDR2 SNEGSKA (reference sequence). This CDR3 region has 16 residues. Written as DNA, the CDR3 is TGCAGTGCTAGAGTCGGGGCCCCGTGGAGCACAGATACGCAGTATTTT. Translated, it gives CSARVGAPWSTDTQYF.